These T cell receptor beta chains were read from a single sample in a study of blood T cells in healthy people across ages. MiXCR, run by TCRdb on the 5' RACE reads, gives a single entry per CDR3 protein. The profile shows just under 750,000 distinct CDR3 sequences, about a fifth of them singletons. The sample consisted of blood. Every receptor here comes from a man between 70 and 80 years old in good health. Each CDR3 is given with its conserved first and last residue. A D gene is named only where the DNA matches it firmly. The size entry is marked missing in some rows and otherwise reads once, few, many or a size class.

d_call: TRBD2; clone_size: few; j_call: TRBJ2-1; v_call: TRBV18; cdr3_nt: TGTGCCAGCTCACCAATAACTAGCGGGAGCAATGAGCAGTTCTTC; cdr3_aa: CASSPITSGSNEQFF
d_call: NA; clone_size: once; j_call: TRBJ2-5; v_call: TRBV28; cdr3_nt: TGTGCCAGCAGTCCTCACGGGACGGTCGAGGAGACCCAGTACTTC; cdr3_aa: CASSPHGTVEETQYF
d_call: NA; clone_size: NA; j_call: TRBJ2-3; v_call: TRBV5-1; cdr3_nt: TGCGCCAGCAGGTTGCCCAGCACAGATGCGCAGTATTTT; cdr3_aa: CASRLPSTDAQYF
d_call: NA; clone_size: once; j_call: TRBJ1-6; v_call: TRBV6-6; cdr3_nt: TGTGCCAGCATGGGGGCGAGTAATTCACCCCTCCACTTT; cdr3_aa: CASMGASNSPLHF
d_call: NA; clone_size: few; j_call: TRBJ2-3; v_call: TRBV29-1; cdr3_nt: TGCAGCGTTGGCCGGGACGGGAGCACAGATACGCAGTATTTT; cdr3_aa: CSVGRDGSTDTQYF
d_call: TRBD1; clone_size: once; j_call: TRBJ1-3; v_call: TRBV5-1; cdr3_nt: TGCGCCAGCAGCCAGGGGGGACAGTCCTCTGGAAACACCATATATTTT; cdr3_aa: CASSQGGQSSGNTIYF
d_call: TRBD2; clone_size: NA; j_call: TRBJ2-1; v_call: TRBV9; cdr3_nt: TGTGCCAGCAGCGTAGATAGGACTAGACACAATGAGCAGTTCTTC; cdr3_aa: CASSVDRTRHNEQFF
d_call: NA; clone_size: few; j_call: TRBJ2-6; v_call: TRBV5-1; cdr3_nt: TGCGCCAGCAGCTTGGCCTGGACAGCTTCTGGGGCCAACGTCCTGACTTTC; cdr3_aa: CASSLAWTASGANVLTF
d_call: NA; clone_size: NA; j_call: TRBJ2-5; v_call: TRBV14; cdr3_nt: TGTGCCAGCAGCCCCACGGACACGCAAGAGACCCAGTACTTC; cdr3_aa: CASSPTDTQETQYF
d_call: NA; clone_size: NA; j_call: TRBJ1-2; v_call: TRBV20-1; cdr3_nt: TGCAGTGCCAGCACATCTAACTATGGCTACACCTTC; cdr3_aa: CSASTSNYGYTF
d_call: NA; clone_size: NA; j_call: TRBJ1-4; v_call: TRBV12-3/TRBV12-4; cdr3_nt: TGTGCCAGCAGTGATGGTACGCCAATCTTCGGGGAAAAACTGTTTTTT; cdr3_aa: CASSDGTPIFGEKLFF
d_call: NA; clone_size: NA; j_call: TRBJ2-1; v_call: TRBV11-2; cdr3_nt: TGTGCCAGCAGCTTCGGGGCAGTCGAAAATGAGCAGTTCTTC; cdr3_aa: CASSFGAVENEQFF
d_call: NA; clone_size: NA; j_call: TRBJ1-6; v_call: TRBV7-2; cdr3_nt: TGTGCCAGCAGCAGGGGGGGGAGCTCCTATAATTCACCCCTCCACTTT; cdr3_aa: CASSRGGSSYNSPLHF
d_call: NA; clone_size: NA; j_call: TRBJ1-2; v_call: TRBV25-1; cdr3_nt: TGTGCCAGCAGGGGGCCCTTTGGCTACACCTTC; cdr3_aa: CASRGPFGYTF
d_call: NA; clone_size: few; j_call: TRBJ1-4; v_call: TRBV5-5; cdr3_nt: TGTGCCAGCAGCTTGGGCGATGGGCAGGGAGAAAAACTGTTTTTT; cdr3_aa: CASSLGDGQGEKLFF
d_call: NA; clone_size: NA; j_call: TRBJ2-7; v_call: TRBV6-2/TRBV6-3; cdr3_nt: TGTGCCAGCAGTTCCCAGTTCTACGAGCAGTACTTC; cdr3_aa: CASSSQFYEQYF
d_call: NA; clone_size: few; j_call: TRBJ1-5; v_call: TRBV20-1; cdr3_nt: TGCAGTGCCTCAGGCGACCTAGAAGGGGAGGGCAATCAGCCCCAGCATTTT; cdr3_aa: CSASGDLEGEGNQPQHF
d_call: NA; clone_size: NA; j_call: TRBJ1-1; v_call: TRBV5-1; cdr3_nt: TGCGCCAGCAGCTCACCCACATCCATGAACACTGAAGCTTTCTTT; cdr3_aa: CASSSPTSMNTEAFF
d_call: TRBD1; clone_size: NA; j_call: TRBJ1-1; v_call: TRBV20-1; cdr3_nt: TGCAGTGTCGACAGGGAGCTTGGTTTCACTGAAGCTTTCTTT; cdr3_aa: CSVDRELGFTEAFF
d_call: NA; clone_size: few; j_call: TRBJ2-7; v_call: TRBV20-1; cdr3_nt: TGCAGCGCTAGAGATCATAAGAGCTCCTACGAGCAGTACTTC; cdr3_aa: CSARDHKSSYEQYF
d_call: TRBD2; clone_size: NA; j_call: TRBJ2-3; v_call: TRBV4-1; cdr3_nt: TGCGCCAGCAGCCAAGAAGGTAGCGGGGGAATCACAGATACGCAGTATTTT; cdr3_aa: CASSQEGSGGITDTQYF
d_call: NA; clone_size: many; j_call: TRBJ2-2; v_call: TRBV6-6; cdr3_nt: TGTGCCAGCAGTTACTCCGGACATTTGAACACCGGGGAGCTGTTTTTT; cdr3_aa: CASSYSGHLNTGELFF